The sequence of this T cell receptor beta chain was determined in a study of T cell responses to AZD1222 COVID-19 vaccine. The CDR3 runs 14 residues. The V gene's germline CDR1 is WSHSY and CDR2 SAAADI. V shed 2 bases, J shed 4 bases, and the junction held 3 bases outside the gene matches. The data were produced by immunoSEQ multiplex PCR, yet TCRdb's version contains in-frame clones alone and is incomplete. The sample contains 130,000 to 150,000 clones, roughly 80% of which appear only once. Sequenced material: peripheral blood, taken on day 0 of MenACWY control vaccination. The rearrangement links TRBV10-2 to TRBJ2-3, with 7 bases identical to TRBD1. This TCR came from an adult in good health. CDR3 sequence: CASSEDRVSDTQYF. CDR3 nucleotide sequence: TGCGCCAGCAGTGAGGACAGGGTATCAGATACGCAGTATTTT.